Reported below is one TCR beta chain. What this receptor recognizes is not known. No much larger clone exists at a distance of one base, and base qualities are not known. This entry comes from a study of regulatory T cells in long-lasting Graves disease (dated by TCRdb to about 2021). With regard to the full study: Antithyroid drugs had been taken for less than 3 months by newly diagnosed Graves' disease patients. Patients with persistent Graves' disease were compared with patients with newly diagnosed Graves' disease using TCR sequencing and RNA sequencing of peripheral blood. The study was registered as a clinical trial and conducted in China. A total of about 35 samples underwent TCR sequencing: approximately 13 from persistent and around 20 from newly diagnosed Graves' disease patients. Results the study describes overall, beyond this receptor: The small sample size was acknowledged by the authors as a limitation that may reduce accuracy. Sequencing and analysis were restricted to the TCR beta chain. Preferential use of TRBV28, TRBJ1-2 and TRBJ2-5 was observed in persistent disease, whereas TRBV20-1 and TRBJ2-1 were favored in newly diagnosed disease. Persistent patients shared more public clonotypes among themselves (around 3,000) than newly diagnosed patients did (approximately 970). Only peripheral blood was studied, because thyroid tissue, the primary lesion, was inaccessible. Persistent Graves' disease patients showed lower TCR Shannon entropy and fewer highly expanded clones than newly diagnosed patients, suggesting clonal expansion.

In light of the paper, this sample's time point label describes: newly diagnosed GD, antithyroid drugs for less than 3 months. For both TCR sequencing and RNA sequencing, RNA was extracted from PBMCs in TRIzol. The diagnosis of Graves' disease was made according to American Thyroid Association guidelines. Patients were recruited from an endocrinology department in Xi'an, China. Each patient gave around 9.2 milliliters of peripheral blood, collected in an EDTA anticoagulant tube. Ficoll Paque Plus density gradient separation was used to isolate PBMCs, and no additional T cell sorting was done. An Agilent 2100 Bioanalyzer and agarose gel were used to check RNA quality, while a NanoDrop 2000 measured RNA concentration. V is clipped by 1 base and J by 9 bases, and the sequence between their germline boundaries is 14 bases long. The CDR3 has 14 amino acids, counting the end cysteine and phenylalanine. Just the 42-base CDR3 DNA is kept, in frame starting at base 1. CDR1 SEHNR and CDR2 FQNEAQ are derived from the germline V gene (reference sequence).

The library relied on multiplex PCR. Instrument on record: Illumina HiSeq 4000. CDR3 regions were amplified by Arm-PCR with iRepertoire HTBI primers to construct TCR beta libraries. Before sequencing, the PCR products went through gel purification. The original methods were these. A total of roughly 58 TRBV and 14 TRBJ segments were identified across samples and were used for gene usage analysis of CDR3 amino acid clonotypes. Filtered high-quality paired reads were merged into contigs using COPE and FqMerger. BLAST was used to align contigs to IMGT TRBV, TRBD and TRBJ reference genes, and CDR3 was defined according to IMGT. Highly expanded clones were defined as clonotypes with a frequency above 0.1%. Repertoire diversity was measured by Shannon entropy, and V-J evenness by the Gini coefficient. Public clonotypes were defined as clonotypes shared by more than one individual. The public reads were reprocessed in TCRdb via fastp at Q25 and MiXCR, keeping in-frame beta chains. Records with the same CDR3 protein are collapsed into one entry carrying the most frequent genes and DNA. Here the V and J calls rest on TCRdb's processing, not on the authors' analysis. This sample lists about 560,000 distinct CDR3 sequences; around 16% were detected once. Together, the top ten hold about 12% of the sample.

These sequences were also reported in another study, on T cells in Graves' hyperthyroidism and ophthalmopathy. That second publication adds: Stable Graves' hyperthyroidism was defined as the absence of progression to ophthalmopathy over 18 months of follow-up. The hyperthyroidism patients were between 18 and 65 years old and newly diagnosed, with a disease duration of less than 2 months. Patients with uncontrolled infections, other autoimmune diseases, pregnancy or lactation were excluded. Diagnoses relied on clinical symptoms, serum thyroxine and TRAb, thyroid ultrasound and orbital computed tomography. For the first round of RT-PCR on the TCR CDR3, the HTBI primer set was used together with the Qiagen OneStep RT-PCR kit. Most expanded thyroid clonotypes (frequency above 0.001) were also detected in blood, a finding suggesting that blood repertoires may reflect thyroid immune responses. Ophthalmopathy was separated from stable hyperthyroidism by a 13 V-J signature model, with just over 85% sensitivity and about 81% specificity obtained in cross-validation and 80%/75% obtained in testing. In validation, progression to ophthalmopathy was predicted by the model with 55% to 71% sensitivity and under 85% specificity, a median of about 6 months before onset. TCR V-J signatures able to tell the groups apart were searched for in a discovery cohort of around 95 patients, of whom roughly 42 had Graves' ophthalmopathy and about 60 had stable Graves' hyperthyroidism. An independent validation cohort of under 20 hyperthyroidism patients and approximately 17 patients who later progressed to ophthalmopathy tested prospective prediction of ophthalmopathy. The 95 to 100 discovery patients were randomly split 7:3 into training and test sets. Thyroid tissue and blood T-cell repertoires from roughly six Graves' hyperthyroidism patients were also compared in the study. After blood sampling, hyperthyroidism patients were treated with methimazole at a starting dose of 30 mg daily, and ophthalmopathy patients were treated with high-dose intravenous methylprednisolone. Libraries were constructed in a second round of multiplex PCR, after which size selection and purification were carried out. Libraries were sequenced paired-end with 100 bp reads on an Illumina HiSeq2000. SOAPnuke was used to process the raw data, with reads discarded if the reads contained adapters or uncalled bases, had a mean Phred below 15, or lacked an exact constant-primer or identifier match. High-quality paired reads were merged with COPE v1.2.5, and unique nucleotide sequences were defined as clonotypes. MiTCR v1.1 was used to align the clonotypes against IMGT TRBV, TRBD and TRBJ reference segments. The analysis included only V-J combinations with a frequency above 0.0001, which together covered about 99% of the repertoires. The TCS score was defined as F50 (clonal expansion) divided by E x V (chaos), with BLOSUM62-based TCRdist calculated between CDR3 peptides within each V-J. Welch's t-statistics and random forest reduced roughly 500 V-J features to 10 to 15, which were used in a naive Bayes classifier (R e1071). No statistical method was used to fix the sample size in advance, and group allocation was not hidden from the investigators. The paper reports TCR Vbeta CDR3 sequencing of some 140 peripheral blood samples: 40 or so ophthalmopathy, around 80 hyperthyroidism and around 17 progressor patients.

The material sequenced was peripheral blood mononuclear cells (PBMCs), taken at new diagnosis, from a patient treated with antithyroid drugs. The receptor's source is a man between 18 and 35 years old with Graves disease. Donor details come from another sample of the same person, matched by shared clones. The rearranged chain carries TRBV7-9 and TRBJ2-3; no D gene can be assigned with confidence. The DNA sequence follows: TGTGCCAGCAGCTTAGTCCGGATCCCTTTGACGCAGTATTTT. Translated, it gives CASSLVRIPLTQYF.